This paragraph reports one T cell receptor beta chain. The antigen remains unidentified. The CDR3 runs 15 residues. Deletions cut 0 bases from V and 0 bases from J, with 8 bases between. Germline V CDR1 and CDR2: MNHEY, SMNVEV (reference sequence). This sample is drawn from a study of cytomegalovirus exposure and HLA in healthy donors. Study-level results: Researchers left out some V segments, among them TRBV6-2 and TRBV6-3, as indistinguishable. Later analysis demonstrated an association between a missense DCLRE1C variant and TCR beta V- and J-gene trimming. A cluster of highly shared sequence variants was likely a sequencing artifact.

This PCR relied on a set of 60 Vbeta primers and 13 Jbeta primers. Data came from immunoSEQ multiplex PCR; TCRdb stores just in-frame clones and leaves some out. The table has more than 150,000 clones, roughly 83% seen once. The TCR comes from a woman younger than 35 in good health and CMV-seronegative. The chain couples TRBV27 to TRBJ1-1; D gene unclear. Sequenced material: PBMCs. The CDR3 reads CASSLSAQMNTEAFF. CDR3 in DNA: TGTGCCAGCAGTTTATCGGCACAGATGAACACTGAAGCTTTCTTT.